The clone carrying this T cell receptor (beta chain) has more than one count but fewer than ten. The data derive from a study of Graves' ophthalmopathy and Graves' hyperthyroidism. Germline V gives CDR1 MRHNA, CDR2 SNTAGT. V shed 6 bases, J shed 1 base, and the junction held 12 bases outside the gene matches. This CDR3 has 18 residues. Beta-chain TCR CDR3 regions were amplified from RNA transcripts. After a first-round RT-PCR with HTBI primers, a second-round multiplex PCR was run. TCRdb redid the calling of the multiplex PCR reads with MiXCR, one entry per CDR3 protein. The table has around 400,000 distinct CDR3 sequences, approximately 20% seen once; the top ten hold 1.6%.

The chain carries TRBV6-4 and TRBJ2-7; 13 bases are a match to TRBD2. Material for sequencing was peripheral blood. The clonotype originates from a young woman with Graves' ophthalmopathy. The DNA for the CDR3 is TGTGCCAGCAGCGACCTAGGACTAGCGGGAGTTTTTTCCTACGAGCAGTACTTC. It codes for CASSDLGLAGVFSYEQYF.